Listed here are 20 T cell receptor beta chains from one sample, sequenced in a study of blood T cell repertoires in COVID-19. Libraries were prepared by immunoSEQ multiplex PCR; TCRdb keeps only in-frame clonotypes and omits some of them. This table has about 480,000 clones, more than 75% appearing once. Sequencing was done on a sample of PBMCs or T cells enriched from blood (not recorded which). Source of these receptors: a woman in her forties who had recovered from COVID-19.

The chain is built from TRBV19 and TRBJ1-6; 9 nucleotides line up with TRBD1. Trimming cost V 6 bases and J 10 bases; bases outside gene matches: 10. This CDR3 is built from 15 residues. Germline V gene data show CDR1 as LNHDA and CDR2 as SQIVND (reference sequence). This CDR3 reads CASRQQGALKSPLHF. CDR3 nucleotide sequence: TGTGCCAGTAGACAACAGGGGGCTCTTAAATCACCCCTCCACTTT.

The rearrangement joins TRBV11-2 to TRBJ2-3; D perhaps matches TRBD2 (5 bases). V was pared by 5 bases and J by 5 bases, with 20 bases between. This CDR3 is 16 amino acids long. Germline V CDR1 and CDR2: SGHAT, FQNNGV. The CDR3 spells CASSPAPYGILDTQYF. For the CDR3, the DNA is TGTGCCAGCAGCCCCGCCCCTTACGGGATCCTAGATACGCAGTATTTT.

The chain employs TRBV5-1 and TRBJ2-3, with D possibly matching TRBD2 (5 bases). In germline, CDR1 is SGHRS, CDR2 YFSETQ. V dropped 4 bases and J dropped 2 bases, with 11 bases sitting between them. This CDR3 contains 14 residues. CDR3: CASSGRTATDTQYF. The CDR3 DNA is TGCGCCAGCAGCGGTAGGACTGCCACAGATACGCAGTATTTT.

Notes on this clone: Mismatch with germline at one junction end may stem from a read error. The chain combines TRBV2 with TRBJ1-2; a weak D match, TRBD1 (6 bases). The V gene's germline CDR1 is SNHLY and CDR2 FYNNEI. The CDR3 loop spans 11 amino acids. For the CDR3, the DNA is TGTGCCAGCACGGCGAAGCCGGGACACCTGTTC. Its translation: CASTAKPGHLF.

The CDR3 region is CASSPIGVEQYF. CDR3 sequence (DNA): TGTGCCAGCTCACCAATCGGGGTCGAGCAGTACTTC. The rearrangement joins TRBV18 to TRBJ2-7; TRBD2 might be the D (5 bases). The CDR3 has 12 amino acids. The V and J ends lost 2 bases and 6 bases respectively, with 8 bases between them. Germline V CDR1 and CDR2: KGHSH, LQKENI.

This chain joins TRBV7-9 and TRBJ2-1; TRBD2 might be the D (6 bases). V lost 4 bases, J lost 0 bases, and 16 bases lay in between. CDR1 SEHNR and CDR2 FQNEAQ come from the germline V gene (reference sequence). This CDR3 comprises 17 residues. Here the CDR3 reads CASSSRPSVHSYNEQFF. The CDR3 nucleotides read TGTGCCAGCAGCTCGCGCCCTAGCGTTCACTCCTACAATGAGCAGTTCTTC.

The rearrangement uses TRBV24-1 and TRBJ2-7, with D unresolved. The V end lost 3 bases, the J end lost 6 bases, and 11 bases lay between the germline ends. Per germline, CDR1 KGHDR and CDR2 SFDVKD. This CDR3 region has 13 residues. The CDR3 loop is CATSDPRNGEQYF. DNA for the CDR3: TGTGCCACCAGTGATCCCAGGAACGGCGAGCAGTACTTC.

The chain has TRBV10-3 and TRBJ1-2, with a tentative D call TRBD1 (6 bases). This CDR3 is 15 amino acids long. V was pared by 3 bases and J by 1 base, with 12 bases between. Germline V CDR1 and CDR2: ENHRY, SYGVKD. CDR3 DNA: TGTGCCATCAGTGATGAGACAGGCCGTAACTATGGCTACACCTTC. Its translation is CAISDETGRNYGYTF.

V is TRBV6-5 and J is TRBJ1-1, with TRBD1 matching over 7 bases. CDR3 length: 14 residues. J gave up 12 bases and V 6 bases, and 16 bases lay outside the gene matches. Germline V CDR1 and CDR2: MNHEY, SVGAGI. The DNA for the CDR3 is TGTGCCAGCAGCTCTCACGGAGCATCAGGGGGTTCTTTCTTT. Translating it yields CASSSHGASGGSFF.

The rearrangement links TRBV5-5 to TRBJ1-2; maybe TRBD1 (5 bases). Trimming removed 4 bases at V and 0 bases at J, with 13 bases between. The CDR3 extends over 15 amino acids. In germline, CDR1 is SGHKS, CDR2 YYEKEE (reference sequence). The CDR3 DNA reads TGTGCCAGCAGCGGACAAGCAGAGACTAACTATGGCTACACCTTC. Its translation is CASSGQAETNYGYTF.

The J gene is TRBJ2-2, the V gene TRBV5-4, with D perhaps TRBD1 (6 bases). The germline V and J ends were trimmed by 4 bases and 0 bases, with 19 bases remaining between them. CDR3 length equals 18 residues. From germline, CDR1 is SGHNT and CDR2 YYREEE (reference sequence). This CDR3 is CASSNFAGTRANTGELFF. CDR3 in DNA: TGTGCCAGCAGCAATTTCGCCGGGACAAGGGCGAACACCGGGGAGCTGTTTTTT.

The J gene is TRBJ2-5, the V gene TRBV15; 11 bases align to TRBD2. The CDR3 is made up of 17 amino acids. CDR1 and CDR2 (germline): LNHNV, YYDKDF (reference sequence). V lost 0 bases and J lost 5; bases outside the gene matches: 8. The CDR3 is CATSRELAGGKSETQYF. CDR3 nucleotide sequence: TGTGCCACCAGCAGAGAGCTAGCGGGAGGAAAATCGGAGACCCAGTACTTC.

The chain combines TRBV15 with TRBJ2-1; TRBD2 matches at 7 bases. Trimming at V came to 2 bases and at J to 2 bases, leaving 6 bases not matched to a gene. The germline gives CDR1 LNHNV, CDR2 YYDKDF (reference sequence). The CDR3 length is 16 residues. CDR3 in amino acids: CATSRRGGGPYNEQFF. The CDR3 DNA is TGTGCCACCAGCAGACGTGGCGGGGGACCCTACAATGAGCAGTTCTTC.

The CDR3 sequence is CASSIGQGANYGYTF. The CDR3 DNA reads as TGCGCCAGCAGCATCGGACAGGGGGCTAACTATGGCTACACCTTC. The V and J genes are TRBV5-1 and TRBJ1-2, with 10 bases fitting TRBD1. CDR3 length: 15 residues. Germline CDR1 SGHRS, CDR2 YFSETQ. J lost 0 bases, V lost 4 bases, and 3 bases had no gene match. Supplemented by reference TRBV5-1 and TRBJ1-2, the full variable domain reads KAGVTQTPRYLIKTRGQQVTLSCSPISGHRSVSWYQQTPGQGLQFLFEYFSETQRNKGNFPGRFSGRQFSNSRSEMNVSTLELGDSALYLCASSIGQGANYGYTFGSGTRLTVV.

V is TRBV28 and J is TRBJ2-7; a possible D gene is TRBD1 (5 bases). V was clipped by 4 bases and J by 4 bases, with 14 bases between them. Germline V CDR1 and CDR2: MDHEN, SYDVKM. CDR3 length equals 14 residues. For the CDR3, the DNA is TGTGCCAGCAGTTGGTCTGACAGCGCGTACGAGCAGTACTTC. It codes for CASSWSDSAYEQYF.

The V gene is TRBV4-3, the J gene TRBJ2-7; 9 bases agree with TRBD2. Trimming cost V 2 bases and J 3 bases; bases outside gene matches: 8. Germline values: CDR1 LGHNA, CDR2 YSLEER. The length of the CDR3 is 16 residues. The CDR3: CASSQSLAGSIYEQYF. The CDR3 DNA reads TGCGCCAGCAGCCAATCTCTAGCGGGAAGTATCTACGAGCAGTACTTC.

The chain uses TRBV15 and TRBJ2-1, with D possibly TRBD2 on 6 matching bases. Trimming left V 1 base short and J 6 bases short, with 13 bases between. In germline, CDR1 is LNHNV, CDR2 YYDKDF (reference sequence). The CDR3 runs 15 residues. The CDR3 reads CATSRGGGTGNEQFF. CDR3 in DNA: TGTGCCACCAGCAGAGGGGGCGGGACGGGCAATGAGCAGTTCTTC.

J is TRBJ1-3 and V is TRBV5-1; weak D call: TRBD1 (6 bases). Germline V lookup: CDR1 SGHRS, CDR2 YFSETQ. V was pared by 0 bases and J by 0 bases, with 10 bases between. The CDR3 length is 16 residues. The CDR3 DNA reads TGCGCCAGCAGCTTGGTCCAGGGGAGCTCTGGAAACACCATATATTTT. Translating it yields CASSLVQGSSGNTIYF. Together with reference TRBV5-1 and TRBJ1-3, the CDR3 gives the full variable domain: KAGVTQTPRYLIKTRGQQVTLSCSPISGHRSVSWYQQTPGQGLQFLFEYFSETQRNKGNFPGRFSGRQFSNSRSEMNVSTLELGDSALYLCASSLVQGSSGNTIYFGEGSWLTVV.

V is TRBV3-1 (or the pseudogene TRBV3-2) and J is TRBJ2-7, with D tentatively TRBD2 (6 bases). V was shortened by 2 bases and J by 2 bases, with 19 bases between the two germline ends. The CDR3 has 17 residues. Germline CDR1 LGHDT, CDR2 YNNKEL (reference sequence). The CDR3 reads CASSQKKRSGRPYEQYF. In DNA form, the CDR3 reads TGTGCCAGCAGCCAAAAAAAGAGGAGCGGGCGCCCCTACGAGCAGTACTTC.

This clone appeared a few times. The V gene is TRBV9, the J gene TRBJ1-4; D perhaps matches TRBD1 (6 bases). CDR3 length: 15 amino acids. CDR1 SGDLS and CDR2 YYNGEE come from the germline V gene. Trimming shortened V by 3 bases and J by 8 bases, and 17 bases separated the two germline ends. DNA of the CDR3: TGTGCCAGCAGCGCCCGGGACAACCCGTGGGAAAAACTGTTTTTT. This sequence encodes CASSARDNPWEKLFF.